This T cell receptor beta chain came from a study of shared clonotypes between healthy human individuals. The assay was immunoSEQ multiplex PCR, and TCRdb's table has in-frame clones only and misses some. The sample records fewer than 3 million clones, roughly 90% being singletons. Germline CDR1 and CDR2: SEHNR and FQNEAQ (reference sequence). CDR3 length: 16 amino acids. Trimming removed 1 base from V and 1 base from J; junction bases left unmatched: 5. The clonotype originates from a man younger than 35 in good health. Some clones in this sample may be carry-over from other donors' samples. V gene TRBV7-9 combines with J gene TRBJ1-1; TRBD1 aligns across 8 bases. Specimen: naive CD4+ T cells from PBMCs. As for subset: CD45RA+ positively selected. The CDR3 spells CASSLGAGGGNTEAFF. CDR3 DNA: TGTGCCAGCAGCTTAGGGGCAGGGGGCGGGAACACTGAAGCTTTCTTT.